This T cell receptor beta chain was obtained from a study of cytomegalovirus exposure and HLA in healthy donors. Study results and caveats: There was a cluster of highly shared sequence variants that was likely a sequencing artifact. The authors confirmed in vitro that a few CMV-associated chains were specific for CMV antigens. Some V segments (TRBV6-2 and TRBV6-3 among them) were excluded as indistinguishable.

This clone appeared once. The antigen is not known. Vbeta (60) and Jbeta (13) primers were used in the PCR. Clones were sequenced by immunoSEQ multiplex PCR, and TCRdb holds only the in-frame ones, with some missing. The sample has about 170,000 clones; over 65% are singletons. With V trimmed by 5 bases and J by 4 bases, 10 bases remained unmatched. This CDR3 has 16 residues. The V gene's germline CDR1 is MRHNA and CDR2 SNTAGT. The specimen sequenced was PBMCs. The J gene is TRBJ2-2, the V gene TRBV6-4; 7 nucleotides match TRBD2. The TCR originated in a middle-aged man in good health and CMV-seropositive. CDR3 region: CASSPGRGVRTGELFF. DNA for the CDR3: TGTGCCAGCAGTCCAGGTCGGGGGGTCCGCACCGGGGAGCTGTTTTTT.